This is a list of T cell receptor beta chains from one sample in a study of cytomegalovirus exposure and HLA in healthy donors. Generated by immunoSEQ multiplex PCR, the TCRdb table keeps only in-frame clones and is missing some. The sample shows more than 150,000 clones, 82% of them seen only once. Sequencing was done on a sample of PBMCs. All receptors derive from a man aged 40-50 years in good health and CMV-seronegative. Each CDR3 is given with its conserved first and last residue. A D gene is named only where the DNA matches it firmly. A row's size may be missing; if present it is once, few, many or a size class.

size	D	V	J	CDR3	DNA
NA	NA	TRBV5-6	TRBJ2-3	CASSLGGRPDTQYF	TGTGCCAGCAGCTTGGGGGGCCGCCCAGATACGCAGTATTTT
few	NA	TRBV28	TRBJ2-2	CASSFFGGRITGELFF	TGTGCCAGCAGTTTTTTTGGAGGGAGGATCACCGGGGAGCTGTTTTTT
NA	TRBD2	TRBV7-9	TRBJ2-1	CASSPPGGNEQFF	TGTGCCAGCAGCCCCCCGGGGGGAAACGAGCAGTTCTTC
NA	NA	TRBV11-2	TRBJ2-1	CASSVFGGTSSYNEQFF	TGTGCCAGCAGCGTCTTCGGCGGGACCTCCTCCTACAATGAGCAGTTCTTC
NA	NA	TRBV6-5	TRBJ2-5	CASSSGYETQYF	TGTGCCAGCAGTAGCGGGTACGAGACCCAGTACTTC
few	TRBD1	TRBV19	TRBJ1-1	CATSRHPGGRDTEAFF	TGTGCCACAAGTAGGCACCCAGGGGGCAGGGACACTGAAGCTTTCTTT
NA	TRBD1	TRBV28	TRBJ1-2	CASRELGQGNYGYTF	TGTGCCAGCAGGGAGCTAGGACAGGGAAACTATGGCTACACCTTC
NA	NA	TRBV28	TRBJ1-6	CASSSRQDFYNSPLHF	TGTGCCAGCAGTTCTAGACAGGATTTCTATAATTCACCCCTCCACTTT
NA	NA	TRBV6-5	TRBJ2-4	CASHGGWGKNIQYF	TGTGCCAGCCATGGGGGCTGGGGCAAAAACATTCAGTACTTC
NA	NA	TRBV11-3	TRBJ2-5	CASSRGGSETQYF	TGTGCCAGCAGCCGGGGTGGGTCGGAGACCCAGTACTTC
NA	TRBD2	TRBV9	TRBJ2-1	CASGGGKGLAGGTEQFF	TGTGCCAGCGGAGGGGGCAAGGGACTAGCGGGAGGGACTGAGCAGTTCTTC
NA	NA	TRBV4-3	TRBJ1-6	CASSQDVQGRSPLHF	TGCGCCAGCAGCCAAGATGTCCAGGGGCGATCACCCCTCCACTTT
few	NA	TRBV28	TRBJ1-2	CASSQGYGYTF	TGTGCCAGCAGCCAGGGGTATGGCTACACCTTC
NA	TRBD2	TRBV7-3	TRBJ2-1	CASSSPGLASNEQFF	TGTGCCAGCAGCTCACCGGGACTAGCGAGCAATGAGCAGTTCTTC
NA	TRBD1	TRBV5-1	TRBJ2-1	CASSWGQGGYNEQFF	TGCGCCAGCAGCTGGGGACAGGGTGGCTACAATGAGCAGTTCTTC
NA	TRBD1	TRBV9	TRBJ1-3	CASSPTGPGNTIYF	TGTGCCAGCAGCCCGACAGGGCCGGGAAACACCATATATTTT
NA	NA	TRBV4-2	TRBJ1-4	CASSPQGLVATNEKLFF	TGTGCCAGCAGCCCACAGGGTTTAGTTGCAACTAATGAAAAACTGTTTTTT
NA	TRBD2	TRBV15	TRBJ2-7	CATSRDRGRSGEQYF	TGTGCCACCAGCAGAGATCGCGGGAGGAGTGGGGAGCAGTACTTC
NA	NA	TRBV19	TRBJ1-2	CASSIGRGAMEGYTF	TGTGCCAGTAGTATAGGCAGGGGAGCCATGGAGGGCTACACCTTC
NA	TRBD1	TRBV5-1	TRBJ2-7	CASASGAGGSYEQYF	TGCGCCAGCGCTTCCGGGGCAGGGGGTTCCTACGAGCAGTACTTC
once	NA	TRBV30	TRBJ1-1	CAWSVSVNTEAFF	TGTGCCTGGAGTGTAAGCGTGAACACTGAAGCTTTCTTT
few	NA	TRBV9	TRBJ1-2	CASSVALTNYGYTF	TGTGCCAGCAGCGTAGCTCTTACAAACTATGGCTACACCTTC
NA	TRBD2	TRBV5-1	TRBJ2-1	CASSWTSGGAGNEQFF	TGCGCCAGCAGCTGGACTAGCGGGGGGGCTGGAAATGAGCAGTTCTTC
NA	NA	TRBV28	TRBJ2-2	CASSLSRGAGELFF	TGTGCCAGCAGTTTGTCCAGGGGGGCCGGGGAGCTGTTTTTT
once	TRBD1	TRBV7-9	TRBJ1-2	CASSLRGLGYGYTF	TGTGCCAGCAGCTTAAGGGGGCTTGGCTATGGCTACACCTTC
NA	TRBD1	TRBV4-2	TRBJ1-4	CASSSYRGLGSEKLFF	TGTGCCAGCAGCAGTTACAGGGGGCTAGGATCTGAAAAACTGTTTTTT
NA	NA	TRBV27	TRBJ1-2	CASSLVGPNYGYTF	TGTGCCAGCAGTTTAGTGGGGCCTAACTATGGCTACACCTTC
few	NA	TRBV20-1	TRBJ1-2	CSARRNYGYTF	TGCAGTGCAAGGAGGAACTATGGCTACACCTTC
NA	TRBD1	TRBV2	TRBJ2-5	CASRKQGQGETQYF	TGTGCCAGCAGAAAACAGGGGCAAGGGGAGACCCAGTACTTC
few	TRBD2	TRBV6-6	TRBJ2-5	CASSPHQAGTETQYF	TGTGCCAGCAGTCCCCATCAAGCGGGAACAGAGACCCAGTACTTC
few	TRBD1	TRBV6-6	TRBJ2-7	CASSYSGQSYEQYF	TGTGCCAGCAGTTACTCGGGACAGTCCTACGAGCAGTACTTC
NA	NA	TRBV7-6	TRBJ1-3	CASSLIDSSGNTIYF	TGTGCCAGCAGCTTGATCGACAGTTCTGGAAACACCATATATTTT
few	NA	TRBV5-1	TRBJ2-1	CASSLGASSYNEQFF	TGCGCCAGCAGCTTGGGGGCAAGTTCCTACAATGAGCAGTTCTTC
NA	TRBD1	TRBV5-4	TRBJ2-7	CASSFLNRGAPRQYF	TGTGCCAGCAGTTTCTTAAACAGGGGGGCGCCGAGGCAGTACTTC
NA	NA	TRBV28	TRBJ1-5	CASSLGRRGDLPQHF	TGTGCCAGCAGTTTGGGGCGGCGGGGGGACCTGCCCCAGCATTTT
NA	NA	TRBV5-6	TRBJ2-7	CASSLVAGRYEQYF	TGTGCCAGCAGCTTGGTAGCAGGGCGGTACGAGCAGTACTTC